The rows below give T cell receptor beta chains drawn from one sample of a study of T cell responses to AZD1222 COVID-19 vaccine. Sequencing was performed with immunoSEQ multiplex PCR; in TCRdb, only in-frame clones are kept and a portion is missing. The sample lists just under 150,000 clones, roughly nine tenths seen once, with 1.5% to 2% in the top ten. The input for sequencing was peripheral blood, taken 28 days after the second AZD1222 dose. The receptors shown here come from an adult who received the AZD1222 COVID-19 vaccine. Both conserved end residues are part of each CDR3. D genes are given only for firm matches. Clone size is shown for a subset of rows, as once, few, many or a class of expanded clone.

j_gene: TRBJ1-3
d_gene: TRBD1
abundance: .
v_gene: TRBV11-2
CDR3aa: CASSTQGAWNTIYF
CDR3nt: TGTGCCAGCAGCACGCAGGGGGCTTGGAACACCATATATTTT

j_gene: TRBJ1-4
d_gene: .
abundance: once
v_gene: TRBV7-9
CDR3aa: CASSLGYRETATNEKLFF
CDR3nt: TGTGCCAGCAGCTTAGGTTACAGGGAGACGGCAACTAATGAAAAACTGTTTTTT

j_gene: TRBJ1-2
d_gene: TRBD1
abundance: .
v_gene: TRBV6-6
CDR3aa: CASSSPGQGNGYTF
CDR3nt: TGTGCCAGCAGTTCCCCGGGACAGGGTAATGGCTACACCTTC

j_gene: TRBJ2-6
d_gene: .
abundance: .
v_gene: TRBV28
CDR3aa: CASNGGSTGANVLTF
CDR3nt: TGTGCCAGCAACGGGGGCAGCACGGGGGCCAACGTCCTGACTTTC

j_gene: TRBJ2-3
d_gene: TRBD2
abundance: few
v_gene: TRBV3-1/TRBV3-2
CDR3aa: CASSHSSGSKDTQYF
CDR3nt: TGTGCCAGCAGCCATTCTAGCGGGAGTAAGGATACGCAGTATTTT

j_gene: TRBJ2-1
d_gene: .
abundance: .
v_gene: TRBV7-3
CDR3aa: CASSLGKGFF
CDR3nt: TGTGCCAGCAGCTTAGGGAAAGGGTTCTTC

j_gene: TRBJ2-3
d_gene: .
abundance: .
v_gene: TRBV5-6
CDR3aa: CASSPTGHSTDTQYF
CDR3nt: TGTGCCAGCAGCCCAACAGGGCATAGCACAGATACGCAGTATTTT

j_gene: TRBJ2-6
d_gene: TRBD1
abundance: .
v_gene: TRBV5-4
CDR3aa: CASSSGQGLEVGANVLTF
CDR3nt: TGTGCCAGCAGCTCAGGACAGGGTCTCGAGGTCGGGGCCAACGTCCTGACTTTC

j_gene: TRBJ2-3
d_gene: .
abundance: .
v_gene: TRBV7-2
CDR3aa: CASSLFPLRASTDTQYF
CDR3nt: TGTGCCAGCAGCTTATTTCCACTAAGGGCGAGCACAGATACGCAGTATTTT

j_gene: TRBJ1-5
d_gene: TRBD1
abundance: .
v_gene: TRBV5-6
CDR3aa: CASSLTGVKRQPQHF
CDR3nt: TGTGCCAGCAGCCTTACAGGGGTCAAGAGGCAGCCCCAGCATTTT

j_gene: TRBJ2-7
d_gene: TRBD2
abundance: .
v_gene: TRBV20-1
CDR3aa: CSASRRVGLAYEQYF
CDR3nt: TGCAGTGCTAGTAGGCGTGTAGGACTAGCTTACGAGCAGTACTTC

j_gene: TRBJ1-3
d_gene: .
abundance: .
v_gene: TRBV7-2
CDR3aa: CASSLVWRDPGNTIYF
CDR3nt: TGTGCCAGCAGCTTAGTTTGGCGGGATCCTGGAAACACCATATATTTT